These 23 T cell receptor beta chains originate from one sample sequenced in a study of cytomegalovirus exposure and HLA in healthy donors. 60 Vbeta and 13 Jbeta primers were used in PCR. Profiled with immunoSEQ multiplex PCR; TCRdb holds only in-frame clones, not every one. The sample lists under 300,000 clones; roughly four fifths were seen once. The sequenced sample consisted of PBMCs. The receptors stem from a woman between 40 and 55 years old in good health and CMV-seropositive.

The gene calls are TRBV6-5 and TRBJ1-1; D might be TRBD1 (5 bases). The CDR3 extends over 13 amino acids. Germline CDR1 is MNHEY and CDR2 is SVGAGI. The chain's CDR3 is CRSAEGPYTEAFF. In nucleotides, the CDR3 is TGTAGGTCGGCGGAGGGGCCGTACACTGAAGCTTTCTTT.

This clone came up a few times. The sample has other DNA sequences that encode this CDR3 too. The chain combines TRBV6-1 with TRBJ2-2, with 10 bases lining up with TRBD2. Per the germline V gene, CDR1 is MNHNS and CDR2 is SASEGT. The CDR3 totals 15 residues. Trimming took 5 bases from V and 5 from J; bases not matched to a gene: 5. For the CDR3, the DNA is TGTGCCAGCAGTAGCTCTAGCGGGAGAACCGGGGAGCTGTTTTTT. Translated, it gives CASSSSSGRTGELFF.

The chain carries TRBV15 and TRBJ1-1; D is uncertain. The CDR3 has 14 residues. V lost 2 bases to trimming and J lost 1 base, with 8 bases between them. CDR1 LNHNV and CDR2 YYDKDF come from the germline V gene (reference sequence). The CDR3 bases are TGTGCCACCAGCAGACATAACAGGAACACTGAAGCTTTCTTT. Translation gives CATSRHNRNTEAFF.

With regard to this clone: An end of the junction differs from the germline gene, which may be a read error. The chain couples TRBV19 to TRBJ2-7; D perhaps matches TRBD1 (6 bases). CDR3 size: 13 residues. The germline gives CDR1 LNHDA, CDR2 SQIVND (reference sequence). The CDR3 DNA follows: TGTGCCAGTAGTGTAGACAGGTCCTACGAGCAGTACTTC. Translated, it gives CASSVDRSYEQYF.

The chain is built from TRBV18 and TRBJ2-7, with D perhaps TRBD1 (5 bases). This CDR3 has 14 amino acids. Trimming cost V 2 bases and J 4 bases, with 12 bases left between them. The germline V gene has CDR1 KGHSH and CDR2 LQKENI. CDR3 nucleotides: TGTGCCAGCTCACCAGGGGCGGAACTTTACGAGCAGTACTTC. Protein: CASSPGAELYEQYF. The full variable domain, with the rest looked up from reference TRBV18 and TRBJ2-7, is NAGVMQNPRHLVRRRGQEARLRCSPMKGHSHVYWYRQLPEEGLKFMVYLQKENIIDESGMPKERFSAEFPKEGPSILRIQQVVRGDSAAYFCASSPGAELYEQYFGPGTRLTVT.

The chain employs TRBV27 and TRBJ2-3; unclear D gene. Trimming stripped 1 base from V and 4 bases from J, with 9 bases between. Germline loops: CDR1 MNHEY, CDR2 SMNVEV (reference sequence). The CDR3 is 14 residues long. CDR3 DNA: TGTGCCAGCAGTTTATTCCCTCAGTCAGATACGCAGTATTTT. It yields the protein CASSLFPQSDTQYF.

The chain links TRBV27 to TRBJ2-7, with no clear D. Germline V gene lookup returns CDR1 MNHEY and CDR2 SMNVEV (reference sequence). Trimming removed 5 bases from V and 2 bases from J, with 10 bases in between. This CDR3 has 13 residues. CDR3 DNA: TGTGCCAGCAGTAGGCGGAACGCCTACGAGCAGTACTTC. Its translation: CASSRRNAYEQYF.

The V and J genes are TRBV7-3 and TRBJ2-1, with D unresolved. V was cut by 4 bases and J by 6 bases, with 10 bases left in between. The CDR3 length is 13 residues. Germline V gene lookup returns CDR1 SGHTA and CDR2 FQGTGA. The CDR3 DNA follows: TGTGCCAGCAGCTCCCGGGTCTTCAATGAGCAGTTCTTC. It yields the protein CASSSRVFNEQFF.

The chain links TRBV18 to TRBJ2-5, with D tentatively TRBD2 (5 bases). Germline V CDR1 and CDR2: KGHSH, LQKENI. V lost 8 bases and J lost 2, with 12 bases in between. This CDR3 is 13 amino acids long. Here the CDR3 DNA reads TGTGCCAGCCTATCCCGGGAACAAGAGACCCAGTACTTC. Translating gives CASLSREQETQYF.

In this sample, this clone turned up a few times. This rearrangement joins TRBV29-1 to TRBJ2-1, with 7 bases fitting TRBD2. Germline V CDR1 and CDR2: SQVTM, ANQGSEA. The CDR3 is made up of 18 amino acids. Trimming removed 3 bases from V and 4 bases from J; junction bases left unmatched: 18. The CDR3 is CSVELGGSQAGTYNEQFF. CDR3 nucleotides: TGCAGCGTTGAGTTGGGCGGGAGTCAAGCTGGTACTTACAATGAGCAGTTCTTC.

The genes are TRBV7-2 and TRBJ2-1; TRBD1 matches at 11 bases. Germline trimming cut 6 bases from V and 7 bases from J; bases unmatched to any gene: 8. The CDR3 runs to 15 residues. From germline, CDR1 is SGHTA and CDR2 FQGNSA. CDR3 loop: CASRTPGQGDNEQFF. CDR3 DNA sequence: TGTGCCAGCAGGACCCCGGGACAGGGGGATAATGAGCAGTTCTTC.

This chain uses TRBV5-1 with TRBJ2-1, with TRBD2 matching 10 bases. The V and J ends lost 0 bases and 6 bases, in that order; junction bases with no gene match: 3. Germline lookup yields CDR1 SGHRS and CDR2 YFSETQ. There are 15 residues in the CDR3. The CDR3, as DNA: TGCGCCAGCAGCTTGGTACTAGCGGGAATCAATGAGCAGTTCTTC. Translation gives CASSLVLAGINEQFF.

This chain connects TRBV28 to TRBJ1-1; 7 bases align to TRBD1. V was pared by 3 bases and J by 9 bases, with 7 bases of the junction left unmatched. CDR1 is MDHEN and CDR2 is SYDVKM in the germline V gene. This CDR3 spans 13 amino acids. CDR3 amino acids: CASSFPSTGKAFF. CDR3 coding DNA: TGTGCCAGCAGTTTTCCCTCGACAGGGAAAGCTTTCTTT.

V is TRBV29-1 and J is TRBJ1-2, with 8 bases aligning to TRBD1. The length of the CDR3 is 13 residues. In germline, CDR1 is SQVTM, CDR2 ANQGSEA. V shed 6 bases, J shed 2 bases, and the junction held 5 bases outside the gene matches. The CDR3 coding sequence is TGCAGCGTCGGACAGGGCCTGAACTATGGCTACACCTTC. Residues: CSVGQGLNYGYTF.

The chain links TRBV7-2 to TRBJ2-6; D might be TRBD1 (6 bases). This CDR3 region has 15 residues. Deletions cut 5 bases from V and 2 bases from J, with 10 bases between. The germline gives CDR1 SGHTA, CDR2 FQGNSA. The chain's CDR3 is CASSMDSTGANVLTF. As DNA, the CDR3 is TGTGCCAGCAGCATGGACAGTACTGGGGCCAACGTCCTGACTTTC.

This clone came up once. CDR3 region: CASSVSGTSTDTQYF. The CDR3, as DNA: TGTGCCAGCTCCGTGAGCGGGACTAGCACAGATACGCAGTATTTT. The V gene is TRBV6-5, the J gene TRBJ2-3; 7 nucleotides align to TRBD2. This CDR3 spans 15 amino acids. With 8 bases clipped from V and 0 bases from J, the junction kept 8 bases outside the gene matches. Germline V CDR1 and CDR2: MNHEY, SVGAGI.

This clone was detected a few times. The chain combines TRBV30 with TRBJ2-2; 9 bases agree with TRBD1. The CDR3 is made up of 14 amino acids. Germline trimming cut 4 bases from V and 5 bases from J; bases unmatched to any gene: 5. Germline-derived CDR1 and CDR2 are GTSNPN and SVGIG (reference sequence). This chain's CDR3 is CAWKGQGGTGELFF. The CDR3, as DNA: TGTGCCTGGAAGGGACAGGGCGGGACCGGGGAGCTGTTTTTT.

The chain links TRBV11-2 to TRBJ2-1, with 12 positions matching TRBD2. J gave up 2 bases and V 5 bases, and 7 bases lay outside the gene matches. This CDR3 is 17 amino acids long. The germline gives CDR1 SGHAT, CDR2 FQNNGV. The CDR3: CASSPRTSGTAYNEQFF. The CDR3 bases are TGTGCCAGCAGCCCCCGGACTAGCGGGACTGCCTACAATGAGCAGTTCTTC.

This clone showed up just a few times. The chain carries TRBV7-2 and TRBJ2-7; 15 positions match TRBD2. CDR3 size: 16 residues. V shed 1 base, J shed 7 bases, and the junction held 5 bases outside the gene matches. The V gene's germline CDR1 is SGHTA and CDR2 FQGNSA. The CDR3 sequence is CASSLGGLAGGREQYF. In DNA, the CDR3 is TGTGCCAGCAGCTTAGGGGGACTAGCGGGAGGCCGGGAGCAGTACTTC.

This sequence joins TRBV11-2 and TRBJ1-1; tentatively, D is TRBD1 (6 bases). V lost 1 base and J lost 1, with 10 bases in between. Germline-derived CDR1 and CDR2 are SGHAT and FQNNGV. CDR3 length: 15 residues. The CDR3, as DNA: TGTGCCAGCAGCTTAGGAGGGGGATGGAACACTGAAGCTTTCTTT. This encodes CASSLGGGWNTEAFF.

V usage is TRBV5-1 and J usage is TRBJ1-1, with D perhaps matching TRBD1 (5 bases). Per germline, CDR1 SGHRS and CDR2 YFSETQ. This CDR3 region has 14 residues. Trimming removed 0 bases at V and 5 bases at J, with 11 bases between. CDR3 residues: CASSLERGGTEAFF. The CDR3 DNA reads as TGCGCCAGCAGCTTGGAGAGGGGAGGTACTGAAGCTTTCTTT. The entire variable domain, with the rest obtained from reference TRBV5-1 and TRBJ1-1, is as follows: KAGVTQTPRYLIKTRGQQVTLSCSPISGHRSVSWYQQTPGQGLQFLFEYFSETQRNKGNFPGRFSGRQFSNSRSEMNVSTLELGDSALYLCASSLERGGTEAFFGQGTRLTVV.

This sequence joins TRBV5-1 and TRBJ2-1; possibly TRBD2 for D (5 bases). The CDR3 contains 12 residues. Germline CDR1 and CDR2: SGHRS and YFSETQ. The V and J ends lost 0 bases and 9 bases respectively, with 7 bases between them. In DNA form, the CDR3 reads TGCGCCAGCAGCTTGGGCGAGGGTGAGCAGTTCTTC. Translation: CASSLGEGEQFF. Full variable domain (outside the CDR3, taken from reference TRBV5-1 and TRBJ2-1): KAGVTQTPRYLIKTRGQQVTLSCSPISGHRSVSWYQQTPGQGLQFLFEYFSETQRNKGNFPGRFSGRQFSNSRSEMNVSTLELGDSALYLCASSLGEGEQFFGPGTRLTVL.

The chain combines TRBV14 with TRBJ1-1; D is possibly TRBD1 (5 bases). The V gene lost 0 bases and the J gene lost 10 bases, with 15 bases spanning the gap. Germline V gene data show CDR1 as SGHDN and CDR2 as FVKESK. This CDR3 region has 14 residues. Here the CDR3 DNA reads TGTGCCAGCAGCCAAGAAGGTAGGGGATCTGGAGCTTTCTTT. As protein: CASSQEGRGSGAFF.